This T cell receptor beta chain was recorded in a study of blood T cell repertoires in COVID-19. Turning to the study itself: All recovered Cohort 3 donors got two negative PCRs, got clearance, or saw symptom resolution.

The V end was cut by 6 bases, the J end by 9 bases, with 15 bases between. CDR1 is MNHEY and CDR2 is SMNVEV in the germline V gene (reference sequence). The CDR3 consists of 14 residues. This table comes from immunoSEQ multiplex PCR, and its TCRdb copy is limited to in-frame clones, with some not included. The repertoire holds about 190,000 clones, with 86% as singletons. This study enrolled people aged about 18 to 90 from roughly 22 US geographic areas. Participants reported their clinical history, and cohort assignment relied on those reports. Material for sequencing was PBMCs or T cells enriched from blood (not recorded which). This sequence was found in a middle-aged woman in a cohort exposed to, infected with or recovered from COVID-19 (not recorded which). The V and J genes are TRBV27 and TRBJ1-6; D might be TRBD1 (5 bases). The CDR3 here is CASSRPGMSSPLHF. CDR3 DNA: TGTGCCAGCAGCCGCCCAGGGATGAGTTCACCCCTCCACTTT.